This T cell receptor (beta chain) was retrieved from a study of identical twins. Study results and caveats: Donors were not followed over many years; analysis was cross-sectional.

This CDR3 comprises 15 residues. CDR1 and CDR2 from the germline V gene are SEHNR and FQNEAQ (reference sequence). V lost 1 base to trimming and J lost 8 bases; unmatched junction nucleotides: 6. A few counts support this clonotype. Its matching antigen is unknown. TCRdb used MiXCR to reprocess the 5' RACE reads, holding one entry per CDR3 protein. The sample includes fewer than 550,000 distinct CDR3 sequences, around 15% of them seen just once. These sequences were also reported in another study, on yellow fever vaccine responses in identical twins. That work adds: Twins reportedly had a vaccine T cell response that seemed partly convergent, partly personalized.

This sequence joins TRBV7-9 and TRBJ1-4; 8 nucleotides agree with TRBD1. The clonotype originates from a woman younger than 35 in good health. The specimen sequenced was CD4+ T cells sorted from blood. The CDR3 DNA reads as TGTGCCAGCAGCTTAGGACAGGGGCGGGAAGAAAAACTGTTTTTT. It codes for CASSLGQGREEKLFF.